This TCR beta chain was observed in a study of OX40 agonist ivuxolimab in advanced cancers. Clones were read by immunoSEQ multiplex PCR, and TCRdb kept only the in-frame ones, dropping some. The repertoire consists of around 56,000 clones, with around 86% occurring once and the leading ten covering about 1.1%. In germline, CDR1 is MDHEN, CDR2 SYDVKM. The CDR3 totals 14 residues. V was shortened by 6 bases and J by 10 bases, with 19 bases between the two germline ends. Study-wide findings and caveats: The expanded peripheral T cells' antigen specificity was not determined. Averaged across samples, CD8+ T cells carried more expanded clones than CD4+ did.

On this clone itself: The antigen is not known.

The receptor comes from an adult with an advanced solid tumor such as melanoma, head and neck, liver or kidney cancer. The sample here was CD4+ or CD8+ T cells sorted from blood, taken in a trial of the OX40 agonist ivuxolimab. V usage is TRBV28 and J usage is TRBJ2-1, with a weak D call TRBD2 (6 bases). The DNA of the CDR3 is TGTGCCAGCAGGGCCGGGACTTACTCTATGGAGCAGTTCTTC. Its protein is CASRAGTYSMEQFF.